This T cell receptor (beta chain) was profiled in a study of shared clonotypes between healthy human individuals. The CDR3 runs 15 residues. The germline CDR1 and CDR2 sequences are LNHDA and SQIVND (reference sequence). V gave up 11 bases and J gave up 0 bases, with 19 bases separating them. Libraries were prepared by immunoSEQ multiplex PCR; TCRdb keeps only in-frame clonotypes and omits some of them. This sample carries approximately 2.1 million clones, approximately 95% of them seen once, and the ten largest clones take under 0.45%. The chain carries TRBV19 and TRBJ1-2; D may be TRBD1 (5 bases). The sample consisted of naive CD4+ T cells from PBMCs. Subset specified: CD45RA+ positively selected. This sequence was found in a young man in good health. Some clones in this sample may be carry-over from other donors' samples. The CDR3 is CARGCGQPTNYGYTF. The CDR3 nucleotides read TGTGCCCGGGGGTGTGGCCAACCCACTAACTATGGCTACACCTTC.